Included here is one T cell receptor beta chain sequence, with context. The sample originates from a study of cytomegalovirus exposure and HLA in healthy donors. Profiling relied on immunoSEQ multiplex PCR, and the TCRdb table lists in-frame clones only, not all of them. The sample includes approximately 260,000 clones, 65% to 90% of them seen just once. Germline V lookup: CDR1 KGHSH, CDR2 LQKENI. The CDR3 runs 16 residues. After removal of 2 bases from V and 2 bases from J, the junction contained 5 bases not matched to a gene. The TCR sequence derives from a woman under 30 in good health and CMV-seronegative. The chain joins TRBV18 to TRBJ2-3; 9 bases line up with TRBD2. The sequencing sample was made of PBMCs. The CDR3 is CASSPEASGNTDTQYF. The CDR3 DNA reads as TGTGCCAGCTCACCAGAAGCTAGCGGGAACACAGATACGCAGTATTTT.